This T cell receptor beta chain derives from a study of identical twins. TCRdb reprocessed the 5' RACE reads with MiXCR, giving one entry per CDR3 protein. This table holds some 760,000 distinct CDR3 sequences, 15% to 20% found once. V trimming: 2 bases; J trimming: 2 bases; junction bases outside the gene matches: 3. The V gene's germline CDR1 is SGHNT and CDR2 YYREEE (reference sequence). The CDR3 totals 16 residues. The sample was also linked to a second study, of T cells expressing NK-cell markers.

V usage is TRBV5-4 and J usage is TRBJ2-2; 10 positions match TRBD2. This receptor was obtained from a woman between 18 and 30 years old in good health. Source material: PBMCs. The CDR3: CASSFLAGDNTGELFF. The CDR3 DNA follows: TGTGCCAGCAGCTTTCTAGCGGGAGATAACACCGGGGAGCTGTTTTTT.